The table lists the clone carrying this T cell receptor (beta chain) with a few counts. As yet, its antigen is unknown. It was through 5'RACE template switching that TCR cDNA was made, with a universal primer site and UMIs added. TCRdb used MiXCR to reprocess the 5' RACE reads, holding one entry per CDR3 protein. Among some 350,000 distinct CDR3 sequences listed, 3% to 4.5% were seen once. These data originate in a study of T cells after yellow fever vaccination. Study outcomes and limitations: A small share of clonotypes appeared in both CD4 and CD8 compartments. Subsequent booster samples again held most clones from primary vaccination (96% CD4, roughly 91% CD8). The secondary response peaked faster, at day 5 versus 15, but was weaker.

The CDR3 spans 13 residues. Trimming shortened V by 0 bases and J by 4 bases, and 7 bases separated the two germline ends. CDR1 LGHNA and CDR2 YSLEER come from the germline V gene. This TCR came from a man aged 18 to 29 who received the YFV17D yellow fever vaccine. The sample here was PBMCs, taken 5 days after the yellow fever booster vaccination. This chain connects TRBV4-3 to TRBJ2-7; D call uncertain. CDR3 in DNA: TGCGCCAGCAGCCAAGAGTTGGGGTACGAGCAGTACTTC. Its translation: CASSQELGYEQYF.